This T cell receptor beta chain derives from a study of chemoradiotherapy in HPV16-positive cancers. General study findings and limits: Candidate HPV-specific clones and E7-related TCR motifs grew in tumor during treatment.

Profiling relied on immunoSEQ multiplex PCR, and the TCRdb table lists in-frame clones only, not all of them. The sample yields 9,500 to 15,000 clones, more than 75% seen once. Concerning this clone: Its matching antigen is unknown.

The CDR3 length is 15 residues. Trimming removed 5 bases at V and 4 bases at J, with 16 bases between. CDR1 SEHNR and CDR2 FQNEAQ come from the germline V gene (reference sequence). The clonotype comes from a human donor with HPV-associated anogenital cancer. Specimen: blood, collected from a patient who underwent chemoradiotherapy. The chain employs TRBV7-9 and TRBJ2-3; either TRBD1 or TRBD2 may supply D (6 bases each). CDR3 sequence reads: CASSGGLALADTQYF. Written as DNA, the CDR3 is TGTGCCAGCAGCGGGGGGCTAGCGCTCGCAGATACGCAGTATTTT. Supplemented by reference TRBV7-9 and TRBJ2-3, the full variable domain reads DTGVSQNPRHKITKRGQNVTFRCDPISEHNRLYWYRQTLGQGPEFLTYFQNEAQLEKSRLLSDRFSAERPKGSFSTLEIQRTEQGDSAMYLCASSGGLALADTQYFGPGTRLTVL.